Presented here are 22 T cell receptor beta chains from one specimen sequenced in a study of blood T cells in healthy people across ages (dated by TCRdb to between 2014 and 2017). The library was generated by 5' RACE. The second PCR ran for roughly 7 to 12 cycles and used a J-beta primer mix along with a sample-barcoded 5' primer. In TCRdb, the public reads were trimmed at Q25 with fastp and aligned with MiXCR, with productive beta chains retained. All rows with the same CDR3 protein become a single entry with the most common DNA and genes. For this sample the table gives 1.5 million to 2 million distinct CDR3 sequences, of which about 39% were detected only once. The ten most abundant clones make up 23% of the sample. The sample taken for sequencing was blood. The receptors here all came from a human donor in good health.

The chain is built from TRBV29-1 and TRBJ2-7; D tentatively fits TRBD1 or TRBD2 (5 bases each). CDR3 size: 12 residues. The germline V gene encodes CDR1 SQVTM and CDR2 ANQGSEA. Trimming took 3 bases from V and 5 from J, leaving 11 bases between them. In DNA, the CDR3 is TGCAGCGTTGACGGGACCCCGAACGAGCAGTACTTC. This encodes CSVDGTPNEQYF.

V gene TRBV4-1 combines with J gene TRBJ2-3; 8 nucleotides align to TRBD2. V trimming: 5 bases; J trimming: 1 base; junction bases outside the gene matches: 11. The V gene's germline CDR1 is MGHRA and CDR2 YSYEKL. This CDR3 is 17 amino acids long. CDR3 protein: CASSKSTGGGRTDTQYF. CDR3 sequence (DNA): TGCGCCAGCAGCAAATCTACCGGGGGGGGTCGCACAGATACGCAGTATTTT.

This clonotype was seen just once. The chain uses TRBV7-8 and TRBJ2-4; unclear D gene. The J call may be wrong; the DNA end is better matched by TRBJ2-5. The CDR3 contains 19 residues. Germline CDR1 SGHVS, CDR2 FQNEAQ. The chain's CDR3 is CASSLGRSILTGSIETQYF. The CDR3 region has the DNA TGTGCCAGCAGCTTAGGGCGATCGATACTCACCGGCTCGATAGAGACCCAGTACTTC.

This clonotype was counted ten times or more. The chain combines TRBV20-1 with TRBJ2-1; either TRBD1 or TRBD2 may supply D (6 bases each). The CDR3 is made up of 13 amino acids. V lost 2 bases, J lost 9 bases, and 14 bases lay in between. Germline values: CDR1 DFQATT, CDR2 SNEGSKA (reference sequence). The CDR3 sequence: CSARMWGALEQFF. Here the CDR3 DNA reads TGCAGTGCTAGAATGTGGGGGGCGCTTGAGCAGTTCTTC.

The rearrangement links TRBV9 to TRBJ2-7; D is possibly TRBD1 or TRBD2 (5 bases each). CDR1 and CDR2 from the germline V gene are SGDLS and YYNGEE. V dropped 0 bases and J dropped 2 bases, with 12 bases sitting between them. This CDR3 has 15 amino acids. The CDR3 region is CASSVAPGTTYEQYF. DNA for the CDR3: TGTGCCAGCAGCGTAGCTCCCGGGACCACCTACGAGCAGTACTTC.

The gene calls are TRBV9 and TRBJ2-6; D is unresolved. V was pared by 0 bases and J by 0 bases, with 4 bases between. The CDR3 runs to 15 residues. Germline lookup yields CDR1 SGDLS and CDR2 YYNGEE. Here the CDR3 DNA reads TGTGCCAGCAGCGTAGCGAACTCTGGGGCCAACGTCCTGACTTTC. This codes for CASSVANSGANVLTF.

The CDR3 reads CASSKRGNPSTDTQYF. DNA of the CDR3: TGTGCCAGTAGTAAGCGGGGGAACCCTAGCACAGATACGCAGTATTTT. V and J are TRBV19 and TRBJ2-3; 8 bases align to TRBD2. The CDR3 consists of 16 residues. CDR1 is LNHDA and CDR2 is SQIVND in the germline V gene (reference sequence). The V and J ends lost 4 bases and 0 bases, in that order; junction bases with no gene match: 6.

This clonotype was seen only once. J is TRBJ2-5 and V is TRBV25-1, with unresolved D. The closer fit of TRBJ2-7 to the DNA end suggests the J call may be wrong. Germline V CDR1 and CDR2: MGHDK, SYGVNS. The CDR3 extends over 12 amino acids. CDR3 amino acids: CASSEQPYEQYF. The CDR3 DNA reads TGTGCCAGCAGTGAACAGCCTTACGAGCAGTACTTC.

V and J are TRBV15 and TRBJ2-1, with D perhaps being TRBD1 or TRBD2 (6 bases each). Trimming shortened V by 0 bases and J by 14 bases, and 14 bases separated the two germline ends. This CDR3 is built from 13 residues. The V gene's germline CDR1 is LNHNV and CDR2 YYDKDF (reference sequence). CDR3 coding DNA: TGTGCCACCAGCAGAGATAGGGGGGACTTGAAGTTCTTC. Translated, it gives CATSRDRGDLKFF.

The rearrangement uses TRBV28 and TRBJ1-2; weak D call: TRBD1 (6 bases). Germline CDR1 is MDHEN and CDR2 is SYDVKM. With 8 bases removed from V and 3 bases from J, the gap between germline ends came to 19 bases. This CDR3 has 15 residues. The CDR3 DNA sequence: TGTGCCAGCCCGACGAACAGGGCTGGTGACTATGGCTACACCTTC. Its translation: CASPTNRAGDYGYTF.

This clonotype appeared a few times. The chain carries TRBV28 and TRBJ2-7, with 9 bases aligning to TRBD1. Trimming cost V 10 bases and J 0 bases; bases outside gene matches: 7. Germline values: CDR1 MDHEN, CDR2 SYDVKM. The CDR3 length is 14 residues. CDR3 nucleotide sequence: TGTGCCATAACAGGGACAGGGAGCTCCTACGAGCAGTACTTC. This encodes CAITGTGSSYEQYF.

V gene TRBV20-1 combines with J gene TRBJ1-2; possible D gene TRBD1, 5 bases. This CDR3 has 16 residues. CDR1 and CDR2 from the germline V gene are DFQATT and SNEGSKA (reference sequence). The germline V and J ends were trimmed by 0 bases and 8 bases, with 22 bases remaining between them. For the CDR3, the DNA is TGCAGTGCTAGAGATGGAAGTTGGGGCGTTCAGGGAGGCTACACCTTC. Translated, it gives CSARDGSWGVQGGYTF.

This clonotype was observed a few times. The chain recombines TRBV4-2 with TRBJ2-1, with D possibly called TRBD1 or TRBD2 (5 bases each). This CDR3 comprises 13 residues. The germline V and J ends were trimmed by 8 bases and 8 bases, with 16 bases remaining between them. CDR1 LGHNA and CDR2 YNFKEQ come from the germline V gene. The CDR3 nucleotides read TGTGCCAGCGGAAGTCGGGGCCCAGATGAGCAGTTCTTC. As protein: CASGSRGPDEQFF.

This clonotype showed up many times. This rearrangement joins TRBV6-2 or TRBV6-3 to TRBJ1-2; 7 bases align to TRBD1. Per germline, CDR1 MNHEY and CDR2 SVGEGT. V shed 2 bases and J 4 bases; nucleotides not matched to a gene: 1. This CDR3 spans 13 amino acids. The CDR3 DNA is TGTGCCAGCAGTTACGGGACAGTCTATGGCTACACCTTC. This sequence encodes CASSYGTVYGYTF.

Notes on this clonotype: It is likely a read error, because the conserved phenylalanine at the end of the CDR3 is missing. In DNA form, the CDR3 reads TGTGCCAGCATCCAGATAGTGGGCGTTTTGGCTGAAGCTTTCTGT. Protein product: CASIQIVGVLAEAFC. This chain connects TRBV7-2 to TRBJ1-1; the D is unclear. There are 15 residues in the CDR3. V lost 7 bases to trimming and J lost 6 bases, with 21 bases between them. CDR1 and CDR2 (germline): SGHTA, FQGNSA.

The count of this clonotype is one. The chain links TRBV7-2 to TRBJ2-5; D perhaps matches TRBD1 (5 bases). The CDR3 is made up of 17 amino acids. Trimming took off 0 bases at V and 2 bases at J, with 16 bases between the two ends. Germline V gene sequence: CDR1 SGHTA, CDR2 FQGNSA. The CDR3 DNA reads as TGTGCCAGCAGCTTAGCGGGATTCCAGGGCCTACAAGAGACCCAGTACTTC. This encodes CASSLAGFQGLQETQYF.

This clonotype was detected once. The chain carries TRBV2 and TRBJ2-7; D possibly corresponds to TRBD1 (6 bases). Germline V gene data show CDR1 as SNHLY and CDR2 as FYNNEI. V gave up 1 base and J gave up 4 bases, with 11 bases separating them. The CDR3 is 14 amino acids. CDR3 region: CASSEDWTEYEQYF. The CDR3, as DNA: TGTGCCAGCAGTGAAGATTGGACAGAATACGAGCAGTACTTC.

V usage is TRBV20-1 and J usage is TRBJ2-3; 9 bases are shared with TRBD2. With 6 bases clipped from V and 2 bases from J, the junction kept 12 bases outside the gene matches. Germline CDR1 and CDR2: DFQATT and SNEGSKA (reference sequence). This CDR3 is 16 amino acids long. This CDR3 reads CSAGRGASGVTDTQYF. CDR3 coding DNA: TGCAGTGCCGGACGGGGGGCTAGCGGGGTCACAGATACGCAGTATTTT.

Of note for this clonotype: This clone may be a read error of a much larger clone one base away. The CDR3 loop is CRVVDKESEQYF. The CDR3 DNA sequence: TGCAGGGTTGTGGACAAGGAGTCCGAGCAGTACTTC. The chain carries TRBV20-1 and TRBJ2-5, with D perhaps matching TRBD1 (5 bases). Gene TRBJ2-7 matches the end of the DNA better, so the J call may be wrong. CDR3 length: 12 residues. Germline V CDR1 and CDR2: DFQATT, SNEGSKA (reference sequence).

The CDR3 DNA is TGTGCTAGTGGTTTGACCGGGGACAGGCTCAATGAAAAACTGTTTTTT. It specifies CASGLTGDRLNEKLFF. The chain is built from TRBV12-5 and TRBJ1-4; TRBD1 matches at 8 bases. Germline-derived CDR1 and CDR2 are LGHNT and FRNRAP. The CDR3 totals 16 residues. Unmatched junction bases numbered 7, after V lost 2 bases and J lost 5 bases.

The chain is built from TRBV20-1 and TRBJ2-7, with D unresolved. The V and J ends lost 4 bases and 0 bases respectively, with 10 bases between them. Germline V gene lookup returns CDR1 DFQATT and CDR2 SNEGSKA (reference sequence). The CDR3 covers 13 residues. The CDR3 DNA is TGCAGTGCTATTATCTCCTCCTCCTACGAGCAGTACTTC. This codes for CSAIISSSYEQYF.

This clonotype appeared a single time. The chain uses TRBV4-1 and TRBJ2-1, with 7 bases that match TRBD2. Per germline, CDR1 MGHRA and CDR2 YSYEKL. The CDR3 spans 15 residues. The V gene end was trimmed by 1 base and the J gene end by 7 bases; junction bases not matched to a gene: 7. CDR3 in DNA: TGCGCCAGCAGCCAAGGACTAGCAATAGCAAATGAGCAGTTCTTC. It is translated as CASSQGLAIANEQFF.